These 10 T cell receptor beta chains were sequenced from one sample in a study of blood T cell repertoires in COVID-19. TCRdb keeps only in-frame clones here, not all; method: immunoSEQ multiplex PCR. Among approximately 210,000 clones listed, 75% to 90% were seen once. Sequencing was performed on PBMCs or T cells enriched from blood (not recorded which). These receptors were obtained from a woman aged 25 to 39 who had recovered from COVID-19.

CDR3 amino acids: CASSSTGGLETQYF. As DNA, the CDR3 is TGTGCCAGCAGCTCGACAGGGGGCCTGGAGACCCAGTACTTC. J is TRBJ2-5 and V is TRBV7-3; 10 bases line up with TRBD1. CDR1 SGHTA and CDR2 FQGTGA come from the germline V gene. The CDR3 covers 14 residues. Germline trimming cut 4 bases from V and 5 bases from J; bases unmatched to any gene: 4.

V and J are TRBV5-6 and TRBJ1-3; 8 nucleotides line up with TRBD1. J gave up 2 bases and V 2 bases, and 9 bases lay outside the gene matches. From germline, CDR1 is SGHDT and CDR2 YYEEEE. The CDR3 consists of 17 residues. CDR3: CASSFLDRERTGNTIYF. CDR3 coding DNA: TGTGCCAGCAGCTTCCTGGACAGGGAAAGAACTGGAAACACCATATATTTT.

The gene calls are TRBV12-2 and TRBJ1-2; TRBD1, the table's D call, lacks a check against the DNA. TRBV12-2 is tagged as a pseudogene. The CDR3 contains 17 residues. The DNA of the CDR3 is TGTGCAAGTCGCTTAAAGGAAGAGACAGGACAAGTCTATGGCTACACCTTC. The encoded protein is CASRLKEETGQVYGYTF.

The chain employs TRBV19 and TRBJ2-3; possibly TRBD1 for D (6 bases). This CDR3 is built from 16 residues. Trimming took off 7 bases at V and 3 bases at J, with 20 bases between the two ends. Looked up from germline, CDR1 is LNHDA and CDR2 is SQIVND (reference sequence). CDR3 loop: CASNRAGTIFTDTQYF. The CDR3 nucleotides are TGTGCCAGTAACAGGGCAGGGACAATTTTTACAGATACGCAGTATTTT.

This sequence joins TRBV7-3 and TRBJ1-1; D is ambiguous. This CDR3 is 13 amino acids long. V gave up 3 bases and J gave up 0 bases, with 5 bases separating them. The germline gives CDR1 SGHTA, CDR2 FQGTGA. This CDR3 reads CASSFSMNTEAFF. The CDR3 DNA sequence: TGTGCCAGCAGCTTTTCTATGAACACTGAAGCTTTCTTT.

The rearrangement links TRBV7-2 to TRBJ1-3, with D possibly matching TRBD1 (6 bases). Germline CDR1 is SGHTA and CDR2 is FQGNSA. V was shortened by 5 bases and J by 4 bases, with 15 bases between the two germline ends. This CDR3 spans 15 amino acids. This CDR3 is CASSRDTWAGNTIYF. CDR3 in DNA: TGTGCCAGCAGCCGGGACACCTGGGCAGGAAACACCATATATTTT.

The V gene is TRBV20-1, the J gene TRBJ2-5, with D possibly matching TRBD2 (6 bases). CDR3 length: 15 residues. Trimming shortened V by 3 bases and J by 5 bases, and 19 bases separated the two germline ends. Germline V gene data show CDR1 as DFQATT and CDR2 as SNEGSKA (reference sequence). CDR3 sequence (DNA): TGCAGTGCTAGTAGGCCGGGAGCCCGGTCCGAGACCCAGTACTTC. Its translation is CSASRPGARSETQYF.

The chain has TRBV19 and TRBJ1-2, with no clear D. The germline CDR1 and CDR2 sequences are LNHDA and SQIVND (reference sequence). The CDR3 runs 14 residues. Trimming removed 6 bases at V and 8 bases at J, with 19 bases between. The CDR3 DNA sequence: TGTGCCAGTAGCCCCGGGGATTCGGTAAGGGGCTACACCTTC. It is translated as CASSPGDSVRGYTF.

Concerning this clone: The sample has other DNA sequences that encode this CDR3 too. V usage is TRBV19 and J usage is TRBJ1-1; 7 bases match TRBD1. The length of the CDR3 is 14 residues. V shed 4 bases and J 4 bases; nucleotides not matched to a gene: 6. Germline-derived CDR1 and CDR2 are LNHDA and SQIVND (reference sequence). For the CDR3, the DNA is TGTGCCAGTAGTACGACAGGGTCGGGCACTGAAGCTTTCTTT. Protein: CASSTTGSGTEAFF. Combining the CDR3 with reference TRBV19 and TRBJ1-1 gives the whole variable domain DGGITQSPKYLFRKEGQNVTLSCEQNLNHDAMYWYRQDPGQGLRLIYYSQIVNDFQKGDIAEGYSVSREKKESFPLTVTSAQKNPTAFYLCASSTTGSGTEAFFGQGTRLTVV.

The chain employs TRBV24-1 and TRBJ1-6, with unresolved D. Looked up from germline, CDR1 is KGHDR and CDR2 is SFDVKD. Deletions cut 9 bases from V and 7 bases from J, with 15 bases between. The CDR3 loop spans 14 amino acids. This chain's CDR3 is CATSGVGWNSPLHF. CDR3 nucleotide sequence: TGTGCCACCTCCGGGGTGGGGTGGAATTCACCCCTCCACTTT.